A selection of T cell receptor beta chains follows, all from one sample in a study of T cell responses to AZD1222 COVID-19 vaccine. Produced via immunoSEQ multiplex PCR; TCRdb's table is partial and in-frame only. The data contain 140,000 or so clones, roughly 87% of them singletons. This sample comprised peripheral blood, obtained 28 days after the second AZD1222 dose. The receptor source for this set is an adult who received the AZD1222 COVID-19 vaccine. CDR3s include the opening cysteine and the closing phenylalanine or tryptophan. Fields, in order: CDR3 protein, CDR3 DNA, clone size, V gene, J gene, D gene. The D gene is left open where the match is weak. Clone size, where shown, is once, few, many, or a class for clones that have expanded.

CASSYSMPGPWDYGYTF,TGTGCCAGCAGTTACTCGATGCCGGGACCCTGGGACTATGGCTACACCTTC,.,TRBV6-2/TRBV6-3,TRBJ1-2,.
CALTLGGLNSGNTIYF,TGTGCCTTGACGTTGGGGGGACTCAACTCTGGAAACACCATATATTTT,.,TRBV19,TRBJ1-3,.
CASRESSYNSPLHF,TGTGCCAGCAGGGAGAGCTCCTATAATTCACCCCTCCACTTT,few,TRBV7-2,TRBJ1-6,.
CASSYGQGLSYEQYF,TGTGCCAGCAGTTACGGGCAGGGACTCTCCTACGAGCAGTACTTC,.,TRBV6-2/TRBV6-3,TRBJ2-7,.
CASSLGAGLSYEQYF,TGTGCCAGCAGCTTAGGGGCGGGCCTCTCCTACGAGCAGTACTTC,.,TRBV7-9,TRBJ2-7,.
CASSIAGWGTTEAFF,TGTGCCAGTAGTATAGCAGGGTGGGGGACGACTGAAGCTTTCTTT,.,TRBV19,TRBJ1-1,.
CASSPSQGPHNEQFF,TGTGCCAGCAGTCCTTCACAGGGACCCCACAATGAGCAGTTCTTC,.,TRBV27,TRBJ2-1,.
CASGGTEAFF,TGTGCCAGCGGGGGTACTGAAGCTTTCTTT,.,TRBV2,TRBJ1-1,.
CAWSGGYEQYF,TGTGCCTGGAGTGGGGGTTACGAGCAGTACTTC,.,TRBV30,TRBJ2-7,.
CAWSVLLAEAFF,TGTGCCTGGAGTGTACTCCTCGCTGAAGCTTTCTTT,once,TRBV30,TRBJ1-1,.
CASSFRATGNTEAFF,TGCGCCAGCAGTTTCAGGGCGACAGGGAACACTGAAGCTTTCTTT,.,TRBV5-1,TRBJ1-1,.
CASSIPREGYEKLFF,TGTGCCAGTAGTATCCCCCGGGAGGGATATGAAAAACTGTTTTTT,.,TRBV19,TRBJ1-4,.
CASKKGQGGISQPQHF,TGTGCCAGCAAAAAAGGGCAAGGGGGGATAAGTCAGCCCCAGCATTTT,.,TRBV2,TRBJ1-5,.
CASSEYPGSETIYF,TGTGCCAGCAGTGAATACCCGGGCTCGGAAACCATATATTTT,.,TRBV6-4,TRBJ1-3,.
CASSDSLQPQHF,TGTGCCAGCAGTGATAGTCTCCAGCCCCAGCATTTT,.,TRBV2,TRBJ1-5,.
CASSPRQGETQYF,TGTGCCAGCTCACCTCGGCAGGGGGAGACCCAGTACTTC,few,TRBV18,TRBJ2-5,.